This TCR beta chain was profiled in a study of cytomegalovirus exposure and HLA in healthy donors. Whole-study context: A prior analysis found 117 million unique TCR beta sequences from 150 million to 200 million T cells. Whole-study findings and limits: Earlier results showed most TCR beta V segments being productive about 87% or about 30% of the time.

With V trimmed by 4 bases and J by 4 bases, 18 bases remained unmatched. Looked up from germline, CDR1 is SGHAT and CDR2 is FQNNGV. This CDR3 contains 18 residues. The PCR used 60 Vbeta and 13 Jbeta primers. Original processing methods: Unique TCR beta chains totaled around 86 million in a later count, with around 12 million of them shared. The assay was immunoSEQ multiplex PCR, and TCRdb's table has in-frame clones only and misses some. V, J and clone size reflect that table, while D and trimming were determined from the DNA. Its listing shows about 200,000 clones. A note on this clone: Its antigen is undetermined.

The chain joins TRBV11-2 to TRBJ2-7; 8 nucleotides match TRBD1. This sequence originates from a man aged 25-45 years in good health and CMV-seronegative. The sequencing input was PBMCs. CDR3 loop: CASSYYRDRHSPGYEQYF. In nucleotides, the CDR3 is TGTGCCAGCAGCTATTACCGGGACAGGCATTCCCCCGGTTACGAGCAGTACTTC.